This T cell receptor beta chain was identified during a study of T cells in Graves' hyperthyroidism and ophthalmopathy. This CDR3 contains 13 residues. V was clipped by 3 bases and J by 4 bases, with 7 bases between them. CDR1 is KGHDR and CDR2 is SFDVKD in the germline V gene. Turning to this clonotype: What it binds is not known.

Study conclusions and caveats: By a 13 V-J model, ophthalmopathy was set apart from stable hyperthyroidism.

From RNA transcripts, TCR beta CDR3 regions were amplified. TCR CDR3 underwent first-round RT-PCR with the HTBI primer set. TCRdb used MiXCR to reprocess the multiplex PCR reads, holding one entry per CDR3 protein. The sample lists about 640,000 distinct CDR3 sequences, less than 25% occurring once. The TCR was taken from a man aged 30 to 45 with Graves' ophthalmopathy. The rearrangement uses TRBV24-1 and TRBJ2-3; unclear D gene. What was sequenced was blood. In DNA form, the CDR3 reads TGTGCCACCAGTGATGGCTTGGCAGATACGCAGTATTTT. The encoded protein is CATSDGLADTQYF.